Below are 13 T cell receptor beta chains sequenced from a single sample in a study of T cells in Graves' hyperthyroidism and ophthalmopathy. Amplification yielded TCR beta CDR3 regions, with RNA transcripts as the source. HTBI primers were employed in a first-round RT-PCR of the TCR CDR3. TCRdb passed the multiplex PCR reads through MiXCR, listing each CDR3 protein once. The repertoire has around 520,000 distinct CDR3 sequences, around 15% of them found once; the top ten carry about 15%. The sequenced material came from blood. These receptors were collected from a woman between 40 and 55 years old with Graves' hyperthyroidism.

This clonotype was counted at least ten times. The chain carries TRBV3-1 and TRBJ1-2; D gene uncertain. The CDR3 totals 12 residues. Trimming took 3 bases from V and 9 from J, leaving 11 bases between them. From germline, CDR1 is LGHDT and CDR2 YNNKEL (reference sequence). The CDR3 reads CASSHSTSSYTF. In DNA, the CDR3 is TGTGCCAGCAGCCACTCTACCTCCAGCTACACCTTC.

The chain links TRBV10-3 to TRBJ2-1, with 7 bases fitting TRBD2. This CDR3 has 15 residues. Losses at the gene ends were 10 bases for V and 3 bases for J; bases not matched to a gene: 12. CDR1 is ENHRY and CDR2 is SYGVKD in the germline V gene. The CDR3 spells CATGRGGSSYNEQFF. CDR3 in DNA: TGTGCCACCGGAAGGGGCGGGAGCAGCTACAATGAGCAGTTCTTC.

The chain couples TRBV4-1 to TRBJ2-1, with unresolved D. Trimming left V 3 bases short and J 6 bases short, with 12 bases between. Germline V gene sequence: CDR1 MGHRA, CDR2 YSYEKL. The CDR3 is 14 amino acids. The CDR3 DNA sequence: TGCGCCAGCAGCCACCCTGGACGTAGCAATGAGCAGTTCTTC. Translated: CASSHPGRSNEQFF.

Ten or more counts support this clonotype. V gene TRBV7-8 combines with J gene TRBJ2-1, with 13 bases fitting TRBD2. The CDR3 totals 20 residues. CDR1 and CDR2 from the germline V gene are SGHVS and FQNEAQ. V was clipped by 4 bases and J by 0 bases; unmatched bases: 12. CDR3 protein: CASSSPLLAGGPSSYNEQFF. The CDR3 DNA reads as TGTGCCAGCAGCTCTCCCTTACTAGCGGGAGGGCCGAGCTCCTACAATGAGCAGTTCTTC. The full variable domain, its missing parts supplied by reference TRBV7-8 and TRBJ2-1, is GAGVSQSPRYKVAKRGQDVALRCDPISGHVSLFWYQQALGQGPEFLTYFQNEAQLDKSGLPSDRFFAERPEGSVSTLKIQRTQQEDSAVYLCASSSPLLAGGPSSYNEQFFGPGTRLTVL.

The rearrangement links TRBV20-1 to TRBJ2-5, with TRBD2 matching 7 bases. CDR3 size: 12 residues. V dropped 6 bases and J dropped 2; count of bases not matched to a gene: 3. Per germline, CDR1 DFQATT and CDR2 SNEGSKA (reference sequence). The CDR3 protein is CSAKGGQETQYF. CDR3 DNA sequence: TGCAGTGCGAAGGGAGGGCAAGAGACCCAGTACTTC.

This clonotype was counted many times. This chain joins TRBV3-1 and TRBJ2-7, with 10 bases fitting TRBD2. This CDR3 region has 16 residues. CDR1 is LGHDT, CDR2 YNNKEL, per germline (reference sequence). Germline trimming cut 4 bases from V and 6 bases from J; bases unmatched to any gene: 12. CDR3 DNA sequence: TGTGCCAGCAGCCCCGTAACTAGCGGGGTCGCCGCCGAGCAGTACTTC. Encoded protein: CASSPVTSGVAAEQYF.

This clonotype was recorded a few times. The chain joins TRBV29-1 to TRBJ1-5; D is perhaps TRBD1 (6 bases). The CDR3 is 13 amino acids. Germline lookup yields CDR1 SQVTM and CDR2 ANQGSEA. V lost 4 bases to trimming and J lost 7 bases, with 14 bases between them. In DNA form, the CDR3 reads TGCAGCGTTGGGGACAAGGTTTGGCAGCCCCAGCATTTT. Translated: CSVGDKVWQPQHF.

This clonotype was detected many times. The V call is TRBV2, the J call TRBJ2-7; TRBD1 is a possible D gene (5 bases). V shed 7 bases and J shed 2 bases, with 9 bases lying between them. The CDR3 consists of 12 residues. Germline V lookup: CDR1 SNHLY, CDR2 FYNNEI. CDR3 coding DNA: TGTGCCAGCACGACAGACCCCTACGAGCAGTACTTC. Translation: CASTTDPYEQYF. The full variable domain, completed using reference TRBV2 and TRBJ2-7, is EPEVTQTPSHQVTQMGQEVILRCVPISNHLYFYWYRQILGQKVEFLVSFYNNEISEKSEIFDDQFSVERPDGSNFTLKIRSTKLEDSAMYFCASTTDPYEQYFGPGTRLTVT.

Comment on this clonotype: A read error is possible here, since a much larger clone lies one base away. The J gene is TRBJ2-1, the V gene TRBV7-9, with D possibly being TRBD2 (6 bases). In germline, CDR1 is SEHNR, CDR2 FQNEAQ (reference sequence). The CDR3 sequence is 16 residues long. V lost 1 base to trimming and J lost 6 bases, with 16 bases between them. The CDR3 here is CASSLVGLVGLNEQFF. The CDR3 bases are TGTGCCAGCAGCTTAGTGGGCCTAGTGGGACTCAATGAGCAGTTCTTC.

This clonotype has at least ten counts. The V call is TRBV7-9, the J call TRBJ2-7; D is unresolved. This CDR3 region has 13 residues. Trimming removed 4 bases from V and 6 bases from J, with 13 bases in between. CDR1 and CDR2 from the germline V gene are SEHNR and FQNEAQ (reference sequence). The CDR3 DNA reads as TGTGCCAGCAGCTCGACTGTAGCCGGCGAGCAGTACTTC. Translated: CASSSTVAGEQYF. The full variable domain, rest sourced from reference TRBV7-9 and TRBJ2-7, is DTGVSQNPRHKITKRGQNVTFRCDPISEHNRLYWYRQTLGQGPEFLTYFQNEAQLEKSRLLSDRFSAERPKGSFSTLEIQRTEQGDSAMYLCASSSTVAGEQYFGPGTRLTVT.

This clonotype was seen more than once but under ten times. The chain recombines TRBV19 with TRBJ2-5; 13 nucleotides match TRBD2. Germline CDR1 reads LNHDA; CDR2 reads SQIVND (reference sequence). With 6 bases clipped from V and 4 bases from J, the junction kept 11 bases outside the gene matches. This CDR3 region has 17 residues. The CDR3 bases are TGTGCCAGTAGCATAAGGACTAGCGGGAGTAGGGGAGAGACCCAGTACTTC. Translation gives CASSIRTSGSRGETQYF.

This clonotype was counted many times. This chain links TRBV5-1 with TRBJ1-6; weak D call: TRBD1 (6 bases). CDR1 and CDR2 (germline): SGHRS, YFSETQ. The CDR3 runs 16 residues. V was pared by 4 bases and J by 0 bases, with 11 bases between. CDR3 DNA: TGCGCCAGCAGCGGCGGACAGAGCTCCTATAATTCACCCCTCCACTTT. It translates to CASSGGQSSYNSPLHF.

The table lists this clonotype with many counts. The chain carries TRBV27 and TRBJ2-1, with D perhaps TRBD1 (6 bases). V was clipped by 5 bases and J by 5 bases, with 10 bases between them. CDR1 is MNHEY and CDR2 is SMNVEV in the germline V gene (reference sequence). CDR3 length: 13 amino acids. CDR3 in amino acids: CASSTQGNNEQFF. The CDR3 region has the DNA TGTGCCAGCAGTACACAGGGTAACAATGAGCAGTTCTTC.